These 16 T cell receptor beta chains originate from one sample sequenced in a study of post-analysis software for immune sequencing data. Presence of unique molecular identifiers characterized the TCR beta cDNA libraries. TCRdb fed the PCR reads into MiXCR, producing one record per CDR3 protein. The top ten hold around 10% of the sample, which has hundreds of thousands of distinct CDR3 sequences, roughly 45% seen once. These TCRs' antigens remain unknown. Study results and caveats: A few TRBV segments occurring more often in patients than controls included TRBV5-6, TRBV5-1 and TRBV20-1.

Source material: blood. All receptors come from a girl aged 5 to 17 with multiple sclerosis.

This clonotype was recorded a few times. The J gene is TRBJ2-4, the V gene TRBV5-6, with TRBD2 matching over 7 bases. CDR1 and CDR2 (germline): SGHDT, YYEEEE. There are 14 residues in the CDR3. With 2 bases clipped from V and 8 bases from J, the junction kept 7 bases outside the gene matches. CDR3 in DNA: TGTGCCAGCAGCTTCGGGCGGGAGTGGGACATTCAGTACTTC. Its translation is CASSFGREWDIQYF.

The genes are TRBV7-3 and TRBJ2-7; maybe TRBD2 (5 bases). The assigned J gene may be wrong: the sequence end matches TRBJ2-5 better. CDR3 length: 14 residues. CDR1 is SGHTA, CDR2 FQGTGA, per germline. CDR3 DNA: TGTGCCAGCAGCCCTTTGGGAGTTCTGGAGACCCAGTACTTC. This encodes CASSPLGVLETQYF.

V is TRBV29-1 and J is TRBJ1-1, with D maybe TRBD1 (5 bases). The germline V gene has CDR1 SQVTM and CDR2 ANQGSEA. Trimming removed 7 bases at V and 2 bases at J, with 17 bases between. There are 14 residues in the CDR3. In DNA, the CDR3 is TGCAGCGCTGGGAGGGAGGGGCGAAACACTGAAGCTTTCTTT. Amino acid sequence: CSAGREGRNTEAFF.

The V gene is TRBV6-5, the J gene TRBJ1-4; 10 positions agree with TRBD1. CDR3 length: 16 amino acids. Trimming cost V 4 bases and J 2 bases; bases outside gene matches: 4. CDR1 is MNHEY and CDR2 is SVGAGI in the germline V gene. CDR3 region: CASSSSTGGTNEKLFF. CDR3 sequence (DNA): TGTGCCAGCAGTTCCTCGACAGGGGGCACTAATGAAAAACTGTTTTTT.

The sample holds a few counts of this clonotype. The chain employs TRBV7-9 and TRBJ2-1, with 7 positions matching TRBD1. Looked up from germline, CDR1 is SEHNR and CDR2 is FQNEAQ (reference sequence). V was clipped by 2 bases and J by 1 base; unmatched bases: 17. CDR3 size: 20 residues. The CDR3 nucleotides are TGTGCCAGCAGCTTAATCCCAGGGGGTAAGAGTAAAAGGTCCTACAATGAGCAGTTCTTC. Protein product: CASSLIPGGKSKRSYNEQFF. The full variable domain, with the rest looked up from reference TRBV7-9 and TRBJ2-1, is DTGVSQNPRHKITKRGQNVTFRCDPISEHNRLYWYRQTLGQGPEFLTYFQNEAQLEKSRLLSDRFSAERPKGSFSTLEIQRTEQGDSAMYLCASSLIPGGKSKRSYNEQFFGPGTRLTVL.

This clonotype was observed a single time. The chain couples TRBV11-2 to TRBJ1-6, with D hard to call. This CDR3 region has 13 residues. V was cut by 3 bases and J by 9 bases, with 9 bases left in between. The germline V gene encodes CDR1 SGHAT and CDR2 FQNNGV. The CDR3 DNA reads TGTGCCAGCAGCTTTTTGCCGGTTTCACCCCTCCACTTT. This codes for CASSFLPVSPLHF.

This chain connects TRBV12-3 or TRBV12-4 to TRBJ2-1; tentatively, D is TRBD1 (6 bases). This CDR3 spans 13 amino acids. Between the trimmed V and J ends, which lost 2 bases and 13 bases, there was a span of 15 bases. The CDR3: CASSLWGQETQFF. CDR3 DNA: TGTGCCAGCAGTTTATGGGGGCAAGAGACCCAGTTCTTC.

The CDR3 nucleotides are TGTGCCTTGAACCGGGACAGGGCCTACGAGCAGTACTTC. Translating it yields CALNRDRAYEQYF. The chain uses TRBV30 and TRBJ2-4; TRBD1 matches at 9 bases. The DNA end lines up better with TRBJ2-7; the J call may be wrong. This CDR3 has 13 amino acids. CDR1 is GTSNPN and CDR2 is SVGIG in the germline V gene (reference sequence).

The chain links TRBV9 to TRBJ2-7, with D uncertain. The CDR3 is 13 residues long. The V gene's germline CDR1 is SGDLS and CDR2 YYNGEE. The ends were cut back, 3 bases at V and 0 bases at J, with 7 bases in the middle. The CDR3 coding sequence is TGTGCCAGCAGCGCCCCCAACTCCTACGAGCAGTACTTC. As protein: CASSAPNSYEQYF. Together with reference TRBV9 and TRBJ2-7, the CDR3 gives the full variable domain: DSGVTQTPKHLITATGQRVTLRCSPRSGDLSVYWYQQSLDQGLQFLIQYYNGEERAKGNILERFSAQQFPDLHSELNLSSLELGDSALYFCASSAPNSYEQYFGPGTRLTVT.

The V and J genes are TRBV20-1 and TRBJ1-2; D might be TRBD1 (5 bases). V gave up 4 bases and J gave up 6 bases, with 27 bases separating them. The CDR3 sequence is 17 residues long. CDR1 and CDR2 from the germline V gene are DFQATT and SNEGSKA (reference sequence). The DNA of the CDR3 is TGCAGTGCTAAGGCCGCGGGGTTAGGGACGCTGGGTCATGGCTACACCTTC. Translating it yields CSAKAAGLGTLGHGYTF.

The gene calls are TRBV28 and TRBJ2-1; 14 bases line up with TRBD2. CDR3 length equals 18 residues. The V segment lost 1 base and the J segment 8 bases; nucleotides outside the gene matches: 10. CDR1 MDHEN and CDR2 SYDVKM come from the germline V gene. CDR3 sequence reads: CASSLLGLGTSGSYEQFF. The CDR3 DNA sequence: TGTGCCAGCAGTTTATTGGGGTTGGGGACTAGCGGGAGCTATGAGCAGTTCTTC.

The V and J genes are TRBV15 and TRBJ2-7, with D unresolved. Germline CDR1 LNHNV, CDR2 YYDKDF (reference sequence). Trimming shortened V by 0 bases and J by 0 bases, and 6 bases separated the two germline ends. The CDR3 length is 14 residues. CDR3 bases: TGTGCCACCAGCAGAGATCGCAACTCCTACGAGCAGTACTTC. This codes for CATSRDRNSYEQYF.

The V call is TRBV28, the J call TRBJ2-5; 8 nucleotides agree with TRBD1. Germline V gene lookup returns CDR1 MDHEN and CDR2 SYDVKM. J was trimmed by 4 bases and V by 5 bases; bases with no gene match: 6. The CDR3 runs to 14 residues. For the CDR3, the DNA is TGTGCCAGCAGTATCCAACAGGGGGGAGAGACCCAGTACTTC. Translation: CASSIQQGGETQYF. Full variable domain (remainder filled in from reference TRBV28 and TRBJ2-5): DVKVTQSSRYLVKRTGEKVFLECVQDMDHENMFWYRQDPGLGLRLIYFSYDVKMKEKGDIPEGYSVSREKKERFSLILESASTNQTSMYLCASSIQQGGETQYFGPGTRLLVL.

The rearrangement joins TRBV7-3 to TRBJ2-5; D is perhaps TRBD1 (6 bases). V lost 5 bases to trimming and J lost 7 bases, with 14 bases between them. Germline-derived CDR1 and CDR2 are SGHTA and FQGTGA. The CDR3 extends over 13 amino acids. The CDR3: CASSPGQRGTQYF. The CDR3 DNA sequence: TGTGCCAGCAGCCCCGGACAGAGGGGGACCCAGTACTTC.

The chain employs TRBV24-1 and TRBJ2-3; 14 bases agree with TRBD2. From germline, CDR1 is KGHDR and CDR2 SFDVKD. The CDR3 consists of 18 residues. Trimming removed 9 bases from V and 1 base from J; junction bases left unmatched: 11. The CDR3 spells CATGQTRLAGGRTDTQYF. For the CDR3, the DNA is TGTGCCACCGGACAAACTAGACTAGCGGGAGGGCGCACAGATACGCAGTATTTT.

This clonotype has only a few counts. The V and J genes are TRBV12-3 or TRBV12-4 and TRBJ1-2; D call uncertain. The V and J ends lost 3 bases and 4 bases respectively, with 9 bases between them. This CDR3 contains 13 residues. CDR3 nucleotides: TGTGCCAGCAGTTTGGACGGTACCTATGGCTACACCTTC. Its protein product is CASSLDGTYGYTF.